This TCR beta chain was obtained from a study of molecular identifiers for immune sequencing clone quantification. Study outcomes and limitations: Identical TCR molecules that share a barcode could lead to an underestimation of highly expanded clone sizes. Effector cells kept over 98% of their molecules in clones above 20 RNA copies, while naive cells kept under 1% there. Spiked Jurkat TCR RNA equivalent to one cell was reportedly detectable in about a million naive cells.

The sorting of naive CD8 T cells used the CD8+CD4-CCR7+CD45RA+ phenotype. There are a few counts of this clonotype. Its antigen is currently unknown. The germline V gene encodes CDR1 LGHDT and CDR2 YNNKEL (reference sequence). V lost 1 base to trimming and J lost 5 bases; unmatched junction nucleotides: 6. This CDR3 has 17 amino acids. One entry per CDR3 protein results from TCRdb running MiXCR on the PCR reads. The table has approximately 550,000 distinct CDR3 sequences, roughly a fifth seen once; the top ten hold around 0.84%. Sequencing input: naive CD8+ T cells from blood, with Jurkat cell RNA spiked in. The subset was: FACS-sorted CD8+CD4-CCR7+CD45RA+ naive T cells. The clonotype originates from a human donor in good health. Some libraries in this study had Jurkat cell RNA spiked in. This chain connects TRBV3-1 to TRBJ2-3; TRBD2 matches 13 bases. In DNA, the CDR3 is TGTGCCAGCAGCCAAGTCGGACTAGCGGGAGTCGGAGATACGCAGTATTTT. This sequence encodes CASSQVGLAGVGDTQYF.